These 21 T cell receptor beta chains share one sample of origin, sequenced in a study of neurological immune-mediated disorders. In TCRdb, the 5' RACE reads were re-called with MiXCR into one record per CDR3 protein. The sample lists some 70,000 distinct CDR3 sequences; 3% to 3.5% were seen once. The sequenced material came from PBMCs. These receptors originate from a man aged 40-49 years with multiple sclerosis.

This clonotype was detected many times. The chain recombines TRBV5-1 with TRBJ2-3; D remains ambiguous. The CDR3 loop spans 17 amino acids. Germline CDR1 is SGHRS and CDR2 is YFSETQ. The V and J ends lost 0 bases and 1 base respectively, with 15 bases between them. CDR3 sequence: CASSLDGTPTGTDTQYF. CDR3 DNA sequence: TGCGCCAGCAGCTTGGACGGTACACCCACAGGCACAGATACGCAGTATTTT.

This clonotype showed up many times. The chain employs TRBV3-1 and TRBJ1-2; D is undetermined. This CDR3 comprises 12 residues. Germline V CDR1 and CDR2: LGHDT, YNNKEL (reference sequence). Trimming stripped 1 base from V and 7 bases from J, with 7 bases between. The CDR3 DNA reads as TGTGCCAGCAGCCAAGCTGTAGGTGGCTACACCTTC. Translated: CASSQAVGGYTF.

This clonotype was counted at least ten times. J is TRBJ1-2 and V is TRBV29-1; D may be TRBD1 (6 bases). The CDR3 is 14 residues long. Germline CDR1 reads SQVTM; CDR2 reads ANQGSEA. V shed 5 bases and J shed 4 bases, with 17 bases lying between them. The CDR3 spells CSVTRAGAGYGYTF. The CDR3 nucleotides read TGCAGCGTTACCCGGGCAGGGGCCGGCTATGGCTACACCTTC.

This clonotype appeared many times. This chain connects TRBV20-1 to TRBJ2-3; a weak D match, TRBD1 (6 bases). The CDR3 is made up of 13 amino acids. The germline CDR1 and CDR2 sequences are DFQATT and SNEGSKA (reference sequence). The V and J ends lost 3 bases and 1 base respectively, with 8 bases between them. The CDR3 sequence: CSARTGGTDTQYF. CDR3 DNA: TGCAGTGCTAGGACAGGCGGCACAGATACGCAGTATTTT.

At least ten counts were recorded for this clonotype. This chain joins TRBV7-8 and TRBJ2-1; no reliable D call. Looked up from germline, CDR1 is SGHVS and CDR2 is FQNEAQ. V was clipped by 4 bases and J by 0 bases, with 7 bases between them. The CDR3 totals 14 residues. The CDR3 spells CASSSVPSYNEQFF. CDR3 nucleotide sequence: TGTGCCAGCAGCTCCGTACCCTCCTACAATGAGCAGTTCTTC.

Comments on this clonotype: A much larger clone differs by one base, so this may be a read error. The V call is TRBV5-1, the J call TRBJ2-3; no clear D. Looked up from germline, CDR1 is SGHRS and CDR2 is YFSETQ. The CDR3 runs to 11 residues. CDR3 DNA sequence: TGCGACAGCAGCGAAAAGGATACGCAGTATTTT. Amino acid sequence: CDSSEKDTQYF.

In its sample, this clonotype was seen many times. V usage is TRBV13 and J usage is TRBJ2-7; 9 positions match TRBD1. There are 14 residues in the CDR3. Germline V gene data show CDR1 as PRHDT and CDR2 as FYEKMQ (reference sequence). With 4 bases clipped from V and 4 bases from J, the junction kept 5 bases outside the gene matches. The CDR3, as DNA: TGTGCCAGCAGCTGGACAGGGGAAGGTTACGAGCAGTACTTC. This codes for CASSWTGEGYEQYF.

This clonotype was found many times. The V call is TRBV7-4, the J call TRBJ2-7; D unresolved. V was shortened by 3 bases and J by 0 bases, with 9 bases between the two germline ends. Germline V gene sequence: CDR1 SGHVT, CDR2 SQSDAQ. The CDR3 loop spans 14 amino acids. Here the CDR3 reads CASSFDRFSYEQYF. For the CDR3, the DNA is TGTGCCAGCAGCTTTGACCGATTCTCCTACGAGCAGTACTTC.

This clonotype occurred many times. The chain couples TRBV5-5 to TRBJ2-7, with no clear D. Germline V gives CDR1 SGHKS, CDR2 YYEKEE (reference sequence). CDR3 length: 11 amino acids. V was pared by 5 bases and J by 7 bases, with 10 bases between. The CDR3 loop is CASSTYGEQYF. CDR3 sequence (DNA): TGTGCCAGCAGTACTTATGGGGAGCAGTACTTC.

This clonotype was picked up many times. The rearrangement uses TRBV10-2 and TRBJ2-2, with TRBD2 matching over 10 bases. CDR1 is WSHSY and CDR2 is SAAADI in the germline V gene. This CDR3 spans 15 amino acids. J lost 7 bases, V lost 6 bases, and 8 bases had no gene match. The CDR3 DNA reads TGCGCCAGCAGGTTTACTAGCGGGGCTGGCGGGGAGCTGTTTTTT. Translating gives CASRFTSGAGGELFF.

This clonotype was detected ten times or more. This sequence joins TRBV12-3 or TRBV12-4 and TRBJ1-5, with unresolved D. The CDR3 runs to 15 residues. Trimming shortened V by 3 bases and J by 3 bases, and 12 bases separated the two germline ends. The CDR3 is CASSFGVFANQPQHF. The CDR3 DNA reads TGTGCCAGCAGTTTTGGCGTTTTTGCCAATCAGCCCCAGCATTTT.

This clonotype was detected many times. The gene calls are TRBV20-1 and TRBJ2-7, with D perhaps matching TRBD1 (5 bases). Germline CDR1 DFQATT, CDR2 SNEGSKA (reference sequence). V was cut by 1 base and J by 4 bases, with 8 bases left in between. CDR3 length: 12 residues. This CDR3 reads CSARGQGYEQYF. DNA of the CDR3: TGCAGTGCTAGAGGTCAGGGTTACGAGCAGTACTTC.

The sample holds many counts of this clonotype. The chain joins TRBV5-1 to TRBJ2-3; 7 nucleotides line up with TRBD2. In germline, CDR1 is SGHRS, CDR2 YFSETQ. J lost 2 bases, V lost 0 bases, and 9 bases had no gene match. This CDR3 region has 17 residues. CDR3 DNA sequence: TGCGCCAGCAGCTTGGGTCTTTCGGGGGGATACACAGATACGCAGTATTTT. Residues: CASSLGLSGGYTDTQYF.

This clonotype was picked up many times. This chain links TRBV5-5 with TRBJ2-3; D remains ambiguous. CDR1 is SGHKS and CDR2 is YYEKEE in the germline V gene (reference sequence). V lost 2 bases and J lost 8, with 15 bases in between. The CDR3 is 14 amino acids. The CDR3 coding sequence is TGTGCCAGCAGCTTAAGAGGCACCCAGACTACGCAGTATTTT. Amino acid sequence: CASSLRGTQTTQYF.

This clonotype appeared many times. This chain uses TRBV20-1 with TRBJ1-2, with D possibly matching TRBD1 (5 bases). Germline-derived CDR1 and CDR2 are DFQATT and SNEGSKA (reference sequence). This CDR3 has 14 residues. Trimming took 3 bases from V and 6 from J, leaving 17 bases between them. In DNA form, the CDR3 reads TGCAGTGCTAGGCCTGGGGGTTGGAAGGATGGCTACACCTTC. Translated: CSARPGGWKDGYTF.

This clonotype was recorded at least ten times. The rearrangement joins TRBV12-3 or TRBV12-4 to TRBJ1-2; D may be TRBD1 (6 bases). This CDR3 has 14 amino acids. The V gene lost 6 bases and the J gene lost 4 bases, with 15 bases spanning the gap. CDR3 sequence reads: CASSPGGGGYGYTF. The CDR3 DNA is TGTGCCAGCAGCCCCGGGGGGGGCGGCTATGGCTACACCTTC.

This clonotype was detected ten times or more. The genes are TRBV12-3 or TRBV12-4 and TRBJ1-1; no reliable D call. V was cut by 6 bases and J by 0 bases, with 8 bases left in between. The CDR3 sequence is 13 residues long. Here the CDR3 DNA reads TGTGCCAGCAGCAGGATGGTGAACACTGAAGCTTTCTTT. It yields the protein CASSRMVNTEAFF.

This clonotype has a count of ten or more. The CDR3 loop is CASRRRVGNTEAFF. CDR3 nucleotide sequence: TGTGCCAGCAGACGGAGGGTCGGGAACACTGAAGCTTTCTTT. The chain has TRBV12-3 or TRBV12-4 and TRBJ1-1; unclear D gene. The CDR3 length is 14 residues. Between the trimmed V and J ends, which lost 6 bases and 1 base, there was a span of 12 bases.

This clonotype was found many times. The chain employs TRBV5-1 and TRBJ2-1; 9 bases are shared with TRBD1. The V segment lost 2 bases and the J segment 7 bases; nucleotides outside the gene matches: 4. Germline V gene sequence: CDR1 SGHRS, CDR2 YFSETQ. The CDR3 is made up of 14 amino acids. Written as DNA, the CDR3 is TGCGCCAGCAGCTTAACAGGGGGCGGAAATGAGCAGTTCTTC. As protein: CASSLTGGGNEQFF.

This clonotype was counted ten times or more. V and J are TRBV5-1 and TRBJ1-2; weak D call: TRBD1 (5 bases). The length of the CDR3 is 13 residues. Germline values: CDR1 SGHRS, CDR2 YFSETQ. The V end lost 0 bases, the J end lost 6 bases, and 9 bases lay between the germline ends. CDR3 nucleotide sequence: TGCGCCAGCAGCTTGGCAGGGACCGATGGCTACACCTTC. Its protein is CASSLAGTDGYTF.

This clonotype was recorded at least ten times. V is TRBV11-3 and J is TRBJ2-5; D tentatively fits TRBD1 or TRBD2 (7 bases each). Trimming left V 5 bases short and J 5 bases short, with 18 bases between. Germline CDR1 is SGHNT and CDR2 is YENEEA. The CDR3 is 15 residues long. The CDR3 DNA reads as TGTGCCAGCAGCCGTCGACAGGGAGGGTCGGAGACCCAGTACTTC. Its protein is CASSRRQGGSETQYF. Full variable domain (missing parts from reference TRBV11-3 and TRBJ2-5): EAGVVQSPRYKIIEKKQPVAFWCNPISGHNTLYWYLQNLGQGPELLIRYENEEAVDDSQLPKDRFSAERLKGVDSTLKIQPAELGDSAVYLCASSRRQGGSETQYFGPGTRLLVL.